This TCR beta chain appears in the sequencing data of a study of T-cell reconstitution after alpha-beta-depleted transplantation in children. The CDR3 has 18 residues. Trimming at V came to 2 bases and at J to 5 bases, leaving 13 bases not matched to a gene. Looked up from germline, CDR1 is SGHKS and CDR2 is YYEKEE (reference sequence). This clonotype was detected ten times or more. The library targeted TCRbeta and was prepared with unique molecular identifiers. TCRdb reprocessed the PCR reads via MiXCR and lists one record per CDR3 protein. The data show about 640,000 distinct CDR3 sequences, roughly 15% seen once.

The chain combines TRBV5-5 with TRBJ1-5; 10 nucleotides match TRBD1. This clonotype originated in a human donor who donated a stem cell graft to a child with acute myeloid leukemia. The sequenced sample was PBMCs from the stem cell graft donor, obtained from the stem cell graft. CDR3 loop: CASSFGWDRGGDDQPQHF. The CDR3 DNA sequence: TGTGCCAGCAGCTTTGGATGGGACAGGGGAGGAGATGATCAGCCCCAGCATTTT.